This T cell receptor beta chain was sequenced during a study of human T cells and chemical hapten exposure. The wider study: An area of 2 cm by 1.5 to 2.5 cm on upper inner arm skin received 2% DPC for sensitization. Yields of TCR per sample differed, chiefly owing to small differences in pooled library volume.

The trim removed 6 bases at V and 3 bases at J, leaving 8 bases unmatched. The CDR3 runs 15 residues. Germline CDR1 and CDR2: SGHVS and FNYEAQ. The library tagged each cDNA molecule with unique molecular identifiers. One entry per CDR3 protein, called by TCRdb with MiXCR from the RACE reads. The repertoire consists of 97,000 or so distinct CDR3 sequences, with roughly a quarter occurring once and the leading ten covering 10%. Time point: patch test 3, about 24 weeks after DPC sensitization. Treatment indicated: therapeutic diphenylcyclopropenone sensitization with weekly scalp DPC. This clonotype was recorded a few times. Its matching antigen is unknown. General study points: Counts of expanded TCRs at PT1 were positively correlated with patch test score.

This TCR came from a man aged 40-55 years with alopecia areata. Some clones in this sample may be carry-over from other donors' samples. The sequencing used whole blood, collected in connection with sensitization to the hapten diphenylcyclopropenone (DPC). The chain recombines TRBV7-6 with TRBJ1-1; 9 bases line up with TRBD1. CDR3 residues: CASSLGTGKYTEAFF. The CDR3 coding sequence is TGTGCCAGCAGTCTAGGGACAGGGAAGTACACTGAAGCTTTCTTT.